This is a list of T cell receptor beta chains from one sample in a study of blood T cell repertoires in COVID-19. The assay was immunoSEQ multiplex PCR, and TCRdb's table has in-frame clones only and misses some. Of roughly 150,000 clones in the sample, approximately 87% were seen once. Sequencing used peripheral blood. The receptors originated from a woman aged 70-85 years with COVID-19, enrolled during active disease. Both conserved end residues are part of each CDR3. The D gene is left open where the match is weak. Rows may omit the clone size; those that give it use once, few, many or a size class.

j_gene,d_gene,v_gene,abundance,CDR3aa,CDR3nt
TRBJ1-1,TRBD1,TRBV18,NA,CASSPLGQADAEAFF,TGTGCCAGCTCACCGCTAGGACAGGCCGACGCTGAAGCTTTCTTT
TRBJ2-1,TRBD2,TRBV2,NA,CASSVGTSGGAVEQFF,TGTGCCAGCAGTGTAGGGACTAGCGGGGGGGCGGTGGAGCAGTTCTTC
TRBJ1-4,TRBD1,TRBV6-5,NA,CASSYTTGREKLFF,TGTGCCAGCAGTTACACGACAGGGAGAGAAAAACTGTTTTTT
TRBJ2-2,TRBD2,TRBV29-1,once,CSVESGGGTGELFF,TGCAGCGTTGAGAGCGGGGGCGGGACCGGGGAGCTGTTTTTT
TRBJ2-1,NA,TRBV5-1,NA,CASSLAQAYNEQFF,TGCGCCAGCAGCTTGGCGCAGGCCTACAATGAGCAGTTCTTC
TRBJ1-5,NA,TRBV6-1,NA,CASSEGGGGDQPQHF,TGTGCCAGCAGTGAAGGGGGCGGGGGTGATCAGCCCCAGCATTTT
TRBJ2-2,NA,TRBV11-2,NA,CASRRRSPRAGELFF,TGTGCCAGCAGGCGAAGGTCCCCGAGGGCCGGGGAGCTGTTTTTT
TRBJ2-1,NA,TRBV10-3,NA,CAISGESSYNEQFF,TGTGCCATCAGTGGGGAGAGCTCCTACAATGAGCAGTTCTTC
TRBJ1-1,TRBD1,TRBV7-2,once,CASSLTGGAEAFF,TGTGCCAGCAGCTTAACAGGGGGCGCTGAAGCTTTCTTT
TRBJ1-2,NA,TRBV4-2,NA,CASSQPENYGYTF,TGTGCCAGCAGCCAACCCGAGAACTATGGCTACACCTTC
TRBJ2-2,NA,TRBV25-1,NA,CASSEFQVNTGELFF,TGTGCCAGCAGTGAATTTCAGGTGAACACCGGGGAGCTGTTTTTT
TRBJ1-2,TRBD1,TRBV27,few,CASSPQPTGTGAYTF,TGTGCCAGCAGTCCTCAACCCACCGGGACAGGGGCCTACACCTTC
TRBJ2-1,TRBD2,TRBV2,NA,CASTQTRSGGAREQFF,TGTGCCAGCACTCAAACGAGGAGCGGGGGGGCACGGGAGCAGTTCTTC
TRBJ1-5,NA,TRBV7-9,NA,CASSFSGNQPQHF,TGTGCCAGCAGCTTTAGCGGTAATCAGCCCCAGCATTTT
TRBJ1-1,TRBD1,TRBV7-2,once,CASSYRTGNTEAFF,TGTGCCAGCAGCTATCGGACAGGGAACACTGAAGCTTTCTTT
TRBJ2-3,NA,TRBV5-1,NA,CASSPPLSTDTQYF,TGCGCCAGCAGCCCCCCCCTTTCGACAGATACGCAGTATTTT
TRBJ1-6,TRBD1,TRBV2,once,CASSNPTGGNSPLHF,TGTGCCAGCAGTAACCCGACAGGGGGGAATTCACCCCTCCACTTT
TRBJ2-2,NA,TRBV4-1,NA,CASSVGRGGTGELFF,TGCGCCAGCAGCGTAGGAAGGGGAGGCACCGGGGAGCTGTTTTTT
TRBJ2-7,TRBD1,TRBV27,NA,CASGSGGSYEQYF,TGTGCCAGCGGATCAGGGGGTTCCTACGAGCAGTACTTC
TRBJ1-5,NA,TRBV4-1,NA,CASSQTTTGRWPQHF,TGCGCCAGCAGCCAAACGACGACAGGCCGGTGGCCCCAGCATTTT
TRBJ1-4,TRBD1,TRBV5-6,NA,CASSLYRGKNEKLFF,TGTGCCAGCAGCCTATACAGGGGAAAGAATGAAAAACTGTTTTTT
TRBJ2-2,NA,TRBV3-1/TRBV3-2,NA,CASSRIQGNTGELFF,TGTGCCAGCAGCCGCATACAGGGTAACACCGGGGAGCTGTTTTTT
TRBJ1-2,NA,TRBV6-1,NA,CASSEPGVRANYGYTF,TGTGCCAGCAGTGAGCCGGGAGTCCGAGCTAACTATGGCTACACCTTC
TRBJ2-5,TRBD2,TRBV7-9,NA,CASSVGTSILETQYF,TGTGCCAGCAGCGTCGGGACTAGCATTCTAGAGACCCAGTACTTC
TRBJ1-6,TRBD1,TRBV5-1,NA,CASSLDRGGNSPLHF,TGCGCCAGCAGCTTGGACAGGGGCGGCAATTCACCCCTCCACTTT
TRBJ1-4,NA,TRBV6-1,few,CASSEDRAEKLFF,TGTGCCAGCAGTGAAGACAGGGCTGAAAAACTGTTTTTT
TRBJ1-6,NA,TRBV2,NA,CASRVGGMDSPLHF,TGTGCCAGCAGGGTCGGGGGGATGGATTCACCCCTCCACTTT
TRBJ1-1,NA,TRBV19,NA,CASNTVMNTEAFF,TGTGCCAGTAATACGGTAATGAACACTGAAGCTTTCTTT
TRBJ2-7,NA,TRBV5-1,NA,CASSLGQSGVGEQYF,TGCGCCAGCAGCTTGGGACAATCTGGTGTAGGCGAGCAGTACTTC
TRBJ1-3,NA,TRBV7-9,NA,CASSLATGFGNTIYF,TGTGCCAGCAGCTTAGCGACGGGGTTTGGAAACACCATATATTTT
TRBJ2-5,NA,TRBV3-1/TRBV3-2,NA,CASSLRSETQYF,TGTGCCAGCAGCCTGAGGTCCGAGACCCAGTACTTC
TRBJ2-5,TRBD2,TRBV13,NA,CASSLRLAGAPETQYF,TGTGCCAGCAGCCTCCGACTAGCGGGGGCGCCGGAGACCCAGTACTTC
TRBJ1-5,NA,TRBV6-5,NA,CASSYKLSNQPQHF,TGTGCCAGCAGTTATAAACTAAGCAATCAGCCCCAGCATTTT
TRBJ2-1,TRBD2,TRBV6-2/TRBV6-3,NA,CASSSTSENYNEQFF,TGTGCCAGCAGTAGCACTAGCGAAAACTACAATGAGCAGTTCTTC